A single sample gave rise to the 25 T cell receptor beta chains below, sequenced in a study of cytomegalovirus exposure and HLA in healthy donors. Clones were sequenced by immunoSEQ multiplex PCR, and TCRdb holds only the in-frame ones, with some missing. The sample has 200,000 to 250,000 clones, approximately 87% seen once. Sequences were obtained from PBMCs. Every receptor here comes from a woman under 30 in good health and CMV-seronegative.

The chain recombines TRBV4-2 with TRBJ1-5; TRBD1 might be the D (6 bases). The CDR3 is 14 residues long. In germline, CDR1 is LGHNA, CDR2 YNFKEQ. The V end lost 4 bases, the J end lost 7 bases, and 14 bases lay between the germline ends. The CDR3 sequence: CASSPTGLSQPQHF. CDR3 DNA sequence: TGTGCCAGCAGCCCCACAGGGCTTTCCCAGCCCCAGCATTTT.

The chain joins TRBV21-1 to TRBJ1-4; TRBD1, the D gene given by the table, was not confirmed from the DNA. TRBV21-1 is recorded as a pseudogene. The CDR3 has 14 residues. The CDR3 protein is CASSKDNTNEKLFF. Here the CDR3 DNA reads TGTGCCAGCAGCAAAGACAACACTAATGAAAAACTGTTTTTT.

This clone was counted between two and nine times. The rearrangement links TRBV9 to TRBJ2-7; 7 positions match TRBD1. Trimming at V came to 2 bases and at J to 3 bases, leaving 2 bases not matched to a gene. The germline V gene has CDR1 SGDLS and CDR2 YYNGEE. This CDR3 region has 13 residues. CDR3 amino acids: CASSVGQNYEQYF. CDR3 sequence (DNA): TGTGCCAGCAGCGTGGGACAGAACTACGAGCAGTACTTC.

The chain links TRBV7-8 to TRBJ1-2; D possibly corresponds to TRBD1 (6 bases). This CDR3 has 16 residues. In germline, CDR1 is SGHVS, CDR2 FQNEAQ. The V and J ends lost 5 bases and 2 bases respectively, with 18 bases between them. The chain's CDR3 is CASSPRGRGENYGYTF. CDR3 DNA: TGTGCCAGCAGCCCGAGGGGCAGGGGAGAGAACTATGGCTACACCTTC.

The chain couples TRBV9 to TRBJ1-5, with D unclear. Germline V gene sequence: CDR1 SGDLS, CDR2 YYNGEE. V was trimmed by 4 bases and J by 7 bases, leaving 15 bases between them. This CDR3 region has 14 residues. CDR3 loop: CASSRDPSGQPQHF. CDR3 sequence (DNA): TGTGCCAGCAGCCGAGACCCCTCAGGACAGCCCCAGCATTTT.

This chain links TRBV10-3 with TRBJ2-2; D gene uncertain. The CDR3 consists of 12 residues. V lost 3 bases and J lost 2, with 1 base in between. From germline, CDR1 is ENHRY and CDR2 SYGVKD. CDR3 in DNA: TGTGCCATCAGTGATAACACCGGGGAGCTGTTTTTT. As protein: CAISDNTGELFF.

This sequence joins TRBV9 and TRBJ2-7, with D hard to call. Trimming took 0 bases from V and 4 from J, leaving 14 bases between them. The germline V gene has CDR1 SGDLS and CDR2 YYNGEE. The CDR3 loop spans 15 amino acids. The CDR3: CASSVEGTTAYEQYF. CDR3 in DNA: TGTGCCAGCAGCGTAGAGGGAACAACAGCGTACGAGCAGTACTTC.

The CDR3 nucleotides read TGTGCTAGTGGTTTGGTGAAGGAAGGGGGACTCAATGAGCAGTTCTTC. Translating it yields CASGLVKEGGLNEQFF. This chain uses TRBV12-5 with TRBJ2-1; the D gene could be TRBD1 or TRBD2 (6 bases each). Germline CDR1 LGHNT, CDR2 FRNRAP. CDR3 size: 16 residues. The V end lost 0 bases, the J end lost 6 bases, and 15 bases lay between the germline ends.

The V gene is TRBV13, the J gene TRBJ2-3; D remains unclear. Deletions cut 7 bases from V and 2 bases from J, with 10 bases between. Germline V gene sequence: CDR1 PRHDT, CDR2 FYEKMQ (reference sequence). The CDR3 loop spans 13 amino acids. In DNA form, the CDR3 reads TGTGCCAGCACCATTTTTACCACAGATACGCAGTATTTT. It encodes CASTIFTTDTQYF.

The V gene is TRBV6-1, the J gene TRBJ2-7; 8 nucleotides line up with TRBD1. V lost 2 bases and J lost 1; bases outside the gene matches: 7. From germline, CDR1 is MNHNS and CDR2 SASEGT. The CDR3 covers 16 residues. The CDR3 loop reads CASSESPDRASYEQYF. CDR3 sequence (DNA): TGTGCCAGCAGTGAATCACCGGACAGGGCATCCTACGAGCAGTACTTC.

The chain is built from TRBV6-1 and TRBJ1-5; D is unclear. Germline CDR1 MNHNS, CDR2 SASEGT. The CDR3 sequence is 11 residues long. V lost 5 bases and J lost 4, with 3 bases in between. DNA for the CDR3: TGTGCCAGCAGTTCAAATCAGCCCCAGCATTTT. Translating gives CASSSNQPQHF.

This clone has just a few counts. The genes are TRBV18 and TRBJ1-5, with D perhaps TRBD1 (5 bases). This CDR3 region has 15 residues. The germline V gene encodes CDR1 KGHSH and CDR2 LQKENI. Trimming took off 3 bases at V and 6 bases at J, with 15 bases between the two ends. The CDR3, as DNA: TGTGCCAGCTCACCCGAAGGGGCTAGTAGTCAGCCCCAGCATTTT. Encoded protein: CASSPEGASSQPQHF.

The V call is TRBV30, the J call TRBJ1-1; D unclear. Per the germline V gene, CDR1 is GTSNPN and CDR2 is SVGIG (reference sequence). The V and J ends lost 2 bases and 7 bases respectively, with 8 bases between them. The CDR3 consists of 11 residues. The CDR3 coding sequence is TGTGCCTGGAGTCCCTCCTTTGAAGCTTTCTTT. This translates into CAWSPSFEAFF.

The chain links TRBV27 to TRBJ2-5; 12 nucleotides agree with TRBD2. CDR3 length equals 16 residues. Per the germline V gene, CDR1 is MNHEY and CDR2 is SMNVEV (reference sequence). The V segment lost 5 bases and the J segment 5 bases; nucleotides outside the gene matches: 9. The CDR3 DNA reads TGTGCCAGCAGTCTAACGACTAGCGGGAGTTCTGAGACCCAGTACTTC. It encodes CASSLTTSGSSETQYF.

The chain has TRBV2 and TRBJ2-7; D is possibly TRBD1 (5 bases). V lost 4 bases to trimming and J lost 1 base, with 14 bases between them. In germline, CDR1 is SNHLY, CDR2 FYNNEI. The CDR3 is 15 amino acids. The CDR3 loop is CASSGGQGFSYEQYF. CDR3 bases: TGTGCCAGCAGTGGAGGCCAGGGTTTTTCCTACGAGCAGTACTTC.

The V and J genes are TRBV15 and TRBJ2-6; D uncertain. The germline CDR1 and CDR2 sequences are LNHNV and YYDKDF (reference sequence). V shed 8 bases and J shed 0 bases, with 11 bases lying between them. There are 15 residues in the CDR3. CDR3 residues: CATRPQPSGANVLTF. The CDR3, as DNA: TGTGCCACCCGGCCCCAGCCCTCTGGGGCCAACGTCCTGACTTTC. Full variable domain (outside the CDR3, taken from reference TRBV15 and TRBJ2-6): DAMVIQNPRYQVTQFGKPVTLSCSQTLNHNVMYWYQQKSSQAPKLLFHYYDKDFNNEADTPDNFQSRRPNTSFCFLDIRSPGLGDTAMYLCATRPQPSGANVLTFGAGSRLTVL.

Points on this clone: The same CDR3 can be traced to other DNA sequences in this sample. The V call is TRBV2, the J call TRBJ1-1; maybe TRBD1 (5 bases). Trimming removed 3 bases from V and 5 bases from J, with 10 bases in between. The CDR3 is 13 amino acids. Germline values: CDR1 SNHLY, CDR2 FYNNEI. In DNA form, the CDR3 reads TGTGCCAGCAGTGAGGGGGAGGTTACTGAAGCTTTCTTT. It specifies CASSEGEVTEAFF.

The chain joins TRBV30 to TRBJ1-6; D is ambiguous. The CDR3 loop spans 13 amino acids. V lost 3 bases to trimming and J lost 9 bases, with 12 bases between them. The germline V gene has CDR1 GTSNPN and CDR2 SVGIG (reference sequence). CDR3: CAWSRARGSPLHF. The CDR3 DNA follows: TGTGCCTGGAGCCGGGCCAGAGGTTCACCCCTCCACTTT. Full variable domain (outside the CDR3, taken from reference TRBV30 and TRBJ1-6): SQTIHQWPATLVQPVGSPLSLECTVEGTSNPNLYWYRQAAGRGLQLLFYSVGIGQISSEVPQNLSASRPQDRQFILSSKKLLLSDSGFYLCAWSRARGSPLHFGNGTRLTVT.

The CDR3 region is CASSPLGGLNEQFF. CDR3 DNA sequence: TGTGCCAGCAGCCCCTTGGGGGGTTTGAATGAGCAGTTCTTC. This chain joins TRBV14 and TRBJ2-1; the D gene is possibly TRBD2 (6 bases). The germline V gene encodes CDR1 SGHDN and CDR2 FVKESK. Trimming stripped 4 bases from V and 7 bases from J, with 14 bases between. CDR3 length: 14 amino acids.

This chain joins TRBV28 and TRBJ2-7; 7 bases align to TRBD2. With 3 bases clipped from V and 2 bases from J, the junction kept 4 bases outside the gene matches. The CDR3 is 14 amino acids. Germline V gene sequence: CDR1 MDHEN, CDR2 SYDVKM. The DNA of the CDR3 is TGTGCCAGCAGTTTCCCCGGGAGGCCCTACGAGCAGTACTTC. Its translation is CASSFPGRPYEQYF.

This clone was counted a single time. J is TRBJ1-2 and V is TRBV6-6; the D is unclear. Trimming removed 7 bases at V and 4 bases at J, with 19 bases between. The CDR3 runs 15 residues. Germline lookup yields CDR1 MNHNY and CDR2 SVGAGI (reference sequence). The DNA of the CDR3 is TGTGCCAGCATCTCGGCAGCGAATCGGTCCTATGGCTACACCTTC. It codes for CASISAANRSYGYTF.

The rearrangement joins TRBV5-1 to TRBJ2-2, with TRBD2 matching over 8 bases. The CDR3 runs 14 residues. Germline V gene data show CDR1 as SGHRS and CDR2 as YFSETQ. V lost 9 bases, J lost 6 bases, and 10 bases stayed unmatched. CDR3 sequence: CATEQLAEPGELFF. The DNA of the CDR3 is TGCGCCACCGAGCAACTAGCGGAGCCCGGGGAGCTGTTTTTT.

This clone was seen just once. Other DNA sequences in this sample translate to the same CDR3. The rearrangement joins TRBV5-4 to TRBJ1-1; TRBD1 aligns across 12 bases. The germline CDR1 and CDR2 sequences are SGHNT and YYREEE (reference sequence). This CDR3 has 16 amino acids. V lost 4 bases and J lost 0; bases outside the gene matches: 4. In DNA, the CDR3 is TGTGCCAGCAGCCCGGGACAGGGGGCGATGAACACTGAAGCTTTCTTT. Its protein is CASSPGQGAMNTEAFF.

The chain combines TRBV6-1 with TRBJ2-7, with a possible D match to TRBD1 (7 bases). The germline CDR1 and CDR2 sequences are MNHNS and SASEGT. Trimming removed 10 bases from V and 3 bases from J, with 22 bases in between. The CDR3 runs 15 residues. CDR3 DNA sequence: TGTGCCACCCCCCCGGAACAGGGGAGGAACTACGAGCAGTACTTC. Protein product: CATPPEQGRNYEQYF.

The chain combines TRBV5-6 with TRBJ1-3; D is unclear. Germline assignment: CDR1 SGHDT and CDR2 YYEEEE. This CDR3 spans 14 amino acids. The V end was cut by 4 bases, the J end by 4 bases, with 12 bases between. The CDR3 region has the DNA TGTGCCAGCAGCCTTTTCTGGCAGGGAAACACCATATATTTT. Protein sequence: CASSLFWQGNTIYF.